The sequence of this T cell receptor beta chain was determined in a study of graft-versus-host responses after intestinal transplantation (dated by TCRdb to the early 2020s). Turning to the overall study: The transplants that recipients received were multivisceral, liver-intestinal, or isolated intestinal. All recipients received anti-thymocyte globulin induction followed by maintenance tacrolimus and steroids for approximately 3 years. The cohort enrolled some 24 intestinal transplant recipients, one of whom was a retransplant, and a few patients without pretransplant specimens were excluded. Graft-versus-host and host-versus-graft alloreactive T cell clones were tracked in the graft, circulation and bone marrow after intestinal transplantation using bulk TCR-beta CDR3 sequencing. Rather than being sequenced by the commercial service, samples from a few later patients were sequenced in-house on an Illumina MiSeq and processed with MiXCR. A peak of at least 4% donor T cells among recipient peripheral blood mononuclear cells was the definition used for donor T cell macrochimerism. Alloreactive clones were identified by sequencing pre-transplant mixed lymphocyte reaction products and comparing these products with unstimulated pre-transplant donor and recipient T cells.

In its sample, this clone was seen a few times. The target of this receptor is not known. Within one base of it there is no much larger clone, and no base qualities were kept. What the study reported, not specific to this receptor: Early after transplant, declines in HvG clones were associated with peak levels of circulating GvH clones. GvH clones were detected in recipient bone marrow, and some of these GvH clones were observed earlier in ileal mucosa or blood, consistent with an intestinal mucosal origin. The relatively low number and heterogeneity of intestinal transplant patients limited the conclusions. In the allografts of patients with donor T cell macrochimerism, GvH to HvG T cell clonal ratios were high.

The CDR3, from cysteine to phenylalanine, totals 14 residues. Just CDR3 DNA is preserved here, 42 bases in frame from base 1. CDR1 and CDR2 are drawn from the germline V gene (reference sequence): PRHDT, FYEKMQ. V is reduced by 5 bases and J by 4 bases, leaving a spacing of 12 bases between them. Blood samples were collected up to 4 times in the first month after transplant and then at least monthly when available. Preparation of the library involved the immunoSEQ multiplex PCR assay. For most patients, genomic DNA was subjected to high-throughput TCR-beta CDR3 sequencing by Adaptive Biotechnologies. For the original study's pipeline: Adaptive's ImmunoSEQ software supplied the TCR sequencing data for under 20 patients, while MiXCR and VDJtools were used to process a few other patients. Because the origin of CDR3 nucleotide sequences shared between donor and recipient could not be assigned, those sequences were removed. Alloreactive clones required at least 2-fold expansion over unstimulated cells and minimum CFSE-low frequency of 0.002% (template counts) or 0.001% (read counts). A clone was considered mappable if detected in the sequenced pre-transplant spleen, lymph node, or MLR CFSE-low populations of the donor or recipient. Cumulative frequency of alloreactive clones was calculated as a percentage of all sequences weighted by copy number. The immuneACCESS repertoire file appears here via TCRdb, limited to in-frame rearrangements. These files lack a portion of the clones; in checked studies, under half of the deficit traces to unresolved V genes, and the cause of the others is not known. The DNA was the basis for D and trimming; V, J and clone size are from that table. The table for this sample lists under 20,000 clones; roughly nine tenths of them were counted only once. The top ten clonotypes cover roughly 10% of the sample.

The V and J genes are TRBV13 and TRBJ1-3; the D gene cannot be resolved reliably. The TCR sequence derives from a human patient who received an intestinal transplant, so some T cells may come from the graft donor. Sequenced material: PBMCs, taken approximately 220 days after intestinal transplant. For the CDR3, the sequence is CASSARQPGNTIYF. The nucleotide sequence reads TGTGCCAGCAGCGCCAGACAACCAGGAAACACCATATATTTT.